In this sample, the clone carrying this TCR beta chain turned up many times. The sample is drawn from a study of early T cells in non-severe SARS-CoV-2 infection. Study in general: Bulk RNA isolated from unsorted whole blood underwent sequencing; chains were not paired.

MiXCR was run by TCRdb on the 5' RACE reads, yielding one entry per CDR3 protein. The table records over 90,000 distinct CDR3 sequences, about an eighth of them present only once. CDR3 length: 19 residues. The germline gives CDR1 MNHEY, CDR2 SVGAGI. V was cut by 2 bases and J by 2 bases, with 19 bases left in between. The chain uses TRBV6-5 and TRBJ1-6; D possibly corresponds to TRBD1 (6 bases). The TCR comes from an adult who was a healthcare worker with PCR-confirmed SARS-CoV-2 infection or an uninfected control (not recorded which). The sample was whole blood, taken at baseline. The CDR3 DNA follows: TGTGCCAGCAGTTACACGTCGGCAGGGGTAGGGACCTATAATTCACCCCTCCACTTT. Protein: CASSYTSAGVGTYNSPLHF.